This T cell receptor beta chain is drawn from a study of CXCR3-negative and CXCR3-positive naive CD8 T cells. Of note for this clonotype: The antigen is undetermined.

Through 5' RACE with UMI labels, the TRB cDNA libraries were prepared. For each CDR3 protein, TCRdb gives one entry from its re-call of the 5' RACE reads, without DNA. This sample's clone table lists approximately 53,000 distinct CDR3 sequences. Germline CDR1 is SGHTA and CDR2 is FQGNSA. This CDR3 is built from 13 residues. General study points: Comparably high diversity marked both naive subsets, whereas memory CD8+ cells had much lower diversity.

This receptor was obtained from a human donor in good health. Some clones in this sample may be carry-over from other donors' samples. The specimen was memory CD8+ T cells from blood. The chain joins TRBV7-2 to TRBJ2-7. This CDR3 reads CASRVGNSYEQYF.